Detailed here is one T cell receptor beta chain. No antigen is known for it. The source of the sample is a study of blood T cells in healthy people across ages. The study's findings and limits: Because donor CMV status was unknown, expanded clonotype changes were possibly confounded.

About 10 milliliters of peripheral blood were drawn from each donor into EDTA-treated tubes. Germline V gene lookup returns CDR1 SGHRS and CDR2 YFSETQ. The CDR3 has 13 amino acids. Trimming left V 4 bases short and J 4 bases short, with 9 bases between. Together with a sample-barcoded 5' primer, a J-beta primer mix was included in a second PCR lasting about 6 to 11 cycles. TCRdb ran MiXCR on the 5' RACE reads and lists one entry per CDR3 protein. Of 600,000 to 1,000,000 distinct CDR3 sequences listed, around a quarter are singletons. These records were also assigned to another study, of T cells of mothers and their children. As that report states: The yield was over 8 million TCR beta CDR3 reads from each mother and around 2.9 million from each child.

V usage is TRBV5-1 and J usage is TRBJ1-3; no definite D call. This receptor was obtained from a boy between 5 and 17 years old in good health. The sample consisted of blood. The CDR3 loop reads CASSLGDGNTIYF. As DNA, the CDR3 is TGCGCCAGCAGCCTGGGAGACGGAAACACCATATATTTT.